This TCR beta chain came from a study of blood T cell repertoires in COVID-19 (dated by TCRdb to between 2020 and 2021). In terms of the full investigation: Samples covering the acute and convalescent phases of COVID-19 were provided by collaborators in the United States, Italy and Spain. Where HLA class I and class II types were available, the types were taken from metadata supplied by the sample provider, not from assay-based typing. The material from the prospective study consisted of cDNA or gDNA derived from T cells, B-cell-depleted T cells, or PBMCs. The repertoires were released in a freely available public database intended as a resource for research on the immune response to SARS-CoV-2. A de-identified subject ID, COVID-19 status, age in years and sex were almost always included in the sample metadata. Deeply sampled blood TCRbeta repertoires from subjects exposed to, actively infected with, or recovered from COVID-19 were included in the dataset. Samples were obtained from the ongoing ImmuneRACE study (first 160 participants) and from 1,000 to 1,500 subjects provided by 6 global collaborators.

Findings and caveats that apply to the study as a whole: How much clinical and demographic metadata was included differed by source and by participant, and the metadata was provided uncurated.

The immunoSEQ Assay, a bias-controlled multiplex PCR, was used to amplify TCRbeta CDR3 regions from genomic DNA. Regarding the original processing steps: The number of nucleated cells in each sample was estimated by amplification of reference gene primers within the assay. Sequence reads were collapsed and filtered to measure the absolute abundance of every unique TCRbeta CDR3 rearrangement. For each sample, productive Simpson clonality was calculated as the square root of Simpson's diversity index over productive rearrangements. The table was pulled from immuneACCESS by TCRdb, which kept in-frame rearrangements only. Such tables lose some clones; where checked, under half of the loss comes from unresolved V genes, and the rest has no known cause. V, J and clone size were drawn from that table, and D and trimming were deduced from the DNA. The sample table lists 85,000 to 90,000 clones, around 86% of them with a count of one. The ten most abundant clones make up about 16% of the sample.

Collaborating institutions collected whole blood in K2EDTA tubes following their own protocols. For TCRbeta analysis, collaborator samples were shipped as frozen whole blood, as isolated PBMCs, or as DNA extracted from either sample type. Trimming accounts for 3 bases at V and 8 bases at J, while the number of junction bases matched to no gene is 10. The CDR3 starts with the cysteine, ends with the phenylalanine, and has 15 residues. Only the CDR3 DNA stays, 45 bases, in frame from base 1. Based on the germline V gene, the CDR1 and CDR2 sequences are ENHRY and SYGVKD. As concerns this clone: The target of this receptor is not known. No per-base quality is available; no much larger clone lies one base away.

The sequence came from an elderly woman with active or convalescent COVID-19. The sequence is built from TRBV10-3 and TRBJ1-2; TRBD1 lines up with 9 middle nucleotides. Material for sequencing was peripheral blood. The DNA is TGTGCCATCAGTGAAACGGGACAGGGCGGTGGAGGCTACACCTTC. It specifies CAISETGQGGGGYTF.